One sample yielded the 3 T cell receptor beta chains listed below, sequenced in a study of cytomegalovirus exposure and HLA in healthy donors. Primers: 60 Vbeta forward and 13 Jbeta reverse. The repertoire was sequenced with immunoSEQ multiplex PCR; TCRdb's copy has only in-frame clones and lacks some. The sample includes 76,000 or so clones, around 70% seen only once; the top ten take about 15%. The sequenced sample consisted of PBMCs. The receptors were sampled from a woman aged 40 to 50 in good health and CMV-seropositive.

This clone appeared once. The rearrangement links TRBV5-1 to TRBJ2-1; D is ambiguous. Germline V lookup: CDR1 SGHRS, CDR2 YFSETQ. V gave up 4 bases and J gave up 7 bases, with 15 bases separating them. The CDR3 contains 14 residues. CDR3 DNA sequence: TGCGCCAGCAGCCTGTCCGTTGTGCGGAATGAGCAGTTCTTC. It yields the protein CASSLSVVRNEQFF.

The table lists this clone with a few counts. The chain links TRBV4-3 to TRBJ2-1, with 12 bases that match TRBD2. CDR3 length: 18 residues. The V gene's germline CDR1 is LGHNA and CDR2 YSLEER. Trimming at V came to 1 base and at J to 3 bases, leaving 7 bases not matched to a gene. CDR3 in amino acids: CASSQGLAGEARYNEQFF. The CDR3 DNA follows: TGCGCCAGCAGCCAAGGACTAGCGGGAGAAGCACGCTACAATGAGCAGTTCTTC.

This rearrangement joins TRBV15 to TRBJ2-6; D gene uncertain. Germline V gene sequence: CDR1 LNHNV, CDR2 YYDKDF (reference sequence). Trimming removed 4 bases from V and 2 bases from J, with 12 bases in between. CDR3 length equals 16 residues. The CDR3, as DNA: TGTGCCACCAGCAAGGCCGATGAGGCTGGGGCCAACGTCCTGACTTTC. Protein product: CATSKADEAGANVLTF. Full variable domain (remainder filled in from reference TRBV15 and TRBJ2-6): DAMVIQNPRYQVTQFGKPVTLSCSQTLNHNVMYWYQQKSSQAPKLLFHYYDKDFNNEADTPDNFQSRRPNTSFCFLDIRSPGLGDTAMYLCATSKADEAGANVLTFGAGSRLTVL.